This TCR beta chain was documented in a study of control samples from healthy donors and cancer patients. The protocol was immunoSEQ multiplex PCR, while the TCRdb copy is restricted to in-frame clones and leaves out a portion. This sample has over 65,000 clones; 94% occur once, and the top ten carry 6.2%. With 2 bases clipped from V and 7 bases from J, the junction kept 6 bases outside the gene matches. Germline-derived CDR1 and CDR2 are SGHKS and YYEKEE (reference sequence). This CDR3 has 15 residues. Sequenced input: blood. This TCR derives from a woman in her 40s in good health. The J gene is TRBJ2-1, the V gene TRBV5-5, with 10 nucleotides matching TRBD2. This chain's CDR3 is CASSFQRGGLNEQFF. The CDR3 DNA is TGTGCCAGCAGCTTCCAGCGGGGGGGCCTAAATGAGCAGTTCTTC.